The 26 T cell receptor beta chains listed next were all sequenced from one sample in a study of technical replicates of blood from a handful of donors. Assay used: immunoSEQ multiplex PCR; TCRdb lists only in-frame clones, some missing. The sample includes under 100,000 clones, 90% to 96% seen only once; the top ten take approximately 0.23%. Sequencing input: T cells isolated from PBMCs. All receptors derive from a human donor in good health.

The chain joins TRBV28 to TRBJ2-7; the D gene is possibly TRBD1 (5 bases). V was shortened by 5 bases and J by 3 bases, with 14 bases between the two germline ends. This CDR3 is built from 14 residues. Per the germline V gene, CDR1 is MDHEN and CDR2 is SYDVKM. CDR3 nucleotides: TGTGCCAGCAGTCCGCTATCTACAGGCTACGAGCAGTACTTC. Translated, it gives CASSPLSTGYEQYF.

This rearrangement joins TRBV10-2 to TRBJ2-7, with TRBD2 identical over 8 bases. V trimming: 5 bases; J trimming: 2 bases; junction bases outside the gene matches: 2. The germline V gene has CDR1 WSHSY and CDR2 SAAADI. The CDR3 is 13 amino acids. DNA of the CDR3: TGCGCCAGCAGTAGCGGGAGCCCCTACGAGCAGTACTTC. Protein: CASSSGSPYEQYF.

The chain is built from TRBV9 and TRBJ1-2; 12 positions agree with TRBD1. The CDR3 is made up of 15 amino acids. Germline values: CDR1 SGDLS, CDR2 YYNGEE. Trimming removed 3 bases from V and 4 bases from J; junction bases left unmatched: 4. The CDR3: CASSAGTGGVYGYTF. Here the CDR3 DNA reads TGTGCCAGCAGCGCCGGGACAGGGGGCGTCTATGGCTACACCTTC.

V gene TRBV7-8 combines with J gene TRBJ1-5; D ambiguous. The CDR3 is 15 residues long. In germline, CDR1 is SGHVS, CDR2 FQNEAQ. The ends were cut back, 1 base at V and 0 bases at J, with 7 bases in the middle. The CDR3 DNA reads as TGTGCCAGCAGCTTAGACGGTAATAGCAATCAGCCCCAGCATTTT. This codes for CASSLDGNSNQPQHF.

This clone appeared a single time. The chain combines TRBV25-1 with TRBJ2-5, with TRBD1 matching 8 bases. The CDR3 length is 18 residues. After removal of 1 base from V and 3 bases from J, the junction contained 13 bases not matched to a gene. CDR1 is MGHDK, CDR2 SYGVNS, per germline. CDR3 DNA sequence: TGTGCCAGCAGTGAATCCGGGACAGGCTTTCTAGAAGAAGAGACCCAGTACTTC. It codes for CASSESGTGFLEEETQYF.

V is TRBV11-2 and J is TRBJ2-3, with D perhaps matching TRBD1 (6 bases). Per germline, CDR1 SGHAT and CDR2 FQNNGV. The CDR3 runs 17 residues. The V gene lost 5 bases and the J gene lost 0 bases, with 18 bases spanning the gap. The CDR3 nucleotides are TGTGCCAGCAGCCGTAAACAGGGTATTACTAGCACAGATACGCAGTATTTT. Amino acids: CASSRKQGITSTDTQYF.

The chain couples TRBV4-1 to TRBJ1-4; 7 bases agree with TRBD1. This CDR3 comprises 15 residues. CDR1 and CDR2 from the germline V gene are MGHRA and YSYEKL. V trimming: 0 bases; J trimming: 10 bases; junction bases outside the gene matches: 8. The CDR3 nucleotides are TGCGCCAGCAGCCAAGAATCCAGGGGGTTAGCAAAACTGTTTTTT. This translates into CASSQESRGLAKLFF.

The chain joins TRBV19 to TRBJ2-1; 12 bases are a match to TRBD2. V was pared by 3 bases and J by 7 bases, with 7 bases of the junction left unmatched. The CDR3 has 16 amino acids. Per germline, CDR1 LNHDA and CDR2 SQIVND (reference sequence). Here the CDR3 reads CASSIRTSGIKNEQFF. As DNA, the CDR3 is TGTGCCAGTAGTATCCGGACTAGCGGGATTAAAAATGAGCAGTTCTTC.

The V and J genes are TRBV6-1 and TRBJ1-2; 7 nucleotides line up with TRBD1. Germline V lookup: CDR1 MNHNS, CDR2 SASEGT. The CDR3 is made up of 15 amino acids. Trimming removed 8 bases from V and 3 bases from J; junction bases left unmatched: 12. The CDR3 DNA follows: TGTGCCAGCGGCAGGATAGGGGACAGAGACTATGGCTACACCTTC. Translation: CASGRIGDRDYGYTF.

This chain uses TRBV6-6 with TRBJ2-2; no definite D call. The V and J ends lost 6 bases and 2 bases respectively, with 4 bases between them. This CDR3 spans 12 amino acids. In germline, CDR1 is MNHNY, CDR2 SVGAGI (reference sequence). CDR3 loop: CASSYNTGELFF. As DNA, the CDR3 is TGTGCCAGCAGCTATAACACCGGGGAGCTGTTTTTT.

The chain couples TRBV28 to TRBJ1-4, with 7 bases lining up with TRBD1. Trimming took 5 bases from V and 5 from J; bases not matched to a gene: 5. Per germline, CDR1 MDHEN and CDR2 SYDVKM. The CDR3 sequence is 14 residues long. The CDR3 region is CASSLTGQNEKLFF. CDR3 in DNA: TGTGCCAGCAGTCTGACGGGACAGAATGAAAAACTGTTTTTT.

The chain recombines TRBV5-5 with TRBJ1-1, with 11 positions matching TRBD1. Germline CDR1 and CDR2: SGHKS and YYEKEE (reference sequence). CDR3 size: 15 residues. The V gene end was trimmed by 5 bases and the J gene end by 6 bases; junction bases not matched to a gene: 9. CDR3 sequence: CASRLSDRGPSEAFF. Written as DNA, the CDR3 is TGTGCCAGCAGGCTGTCGGACAGGGGGCCCTCTGAAGCTTTCTTT.

As for this clone: At one end, the junction sequence differs from germline, possibly due to a read error. The rearrangement uses TRBV5-1 and TRBJ2-2; TRBD2 agrees at 13 bases. Per the germline V gene, CDR1 is SGHRS and CDR2 is YFSETQ. CDR3 length equals 16 residues. CDR3 amino acids: CASSLGTSGNPGELFF. The CDR3 DNA is TGCGCCAGCAGTCTCGGGACTAGCGGGAACCCCGGGGAGCTGTTTTTT.

V gene TRBV2 combines with J gene TRBJ2-1, with 10 bases aligning to TRBD2. The CDR3 contains 13 residues. Germline CDR1 reads SNHLY; CDR2 reads FYNNEI. The junction had 3 bases not matched to a gene; V was cut back by 7 bases and J by 6 bases. The CDR3 DNA is TGTGCCAGCACCCTAGCGGGAGTCAATGAGCAGTTCTTC. Its translation is CASTLAGVNEQFF.

V and J are TRBV27 and TRBJ2-7; TRBD1 matches 9 bases. The CDR3 contains 14 residues. The J segment lost 1 base and the V segment lost 5 bases, leaving 3 bases of the junction unmatched. The germline gives CDR1 MNHEY, CDR2 SMNVEV (reference sequence). CDR3 residues: CASSPQGASYEQYF. The CDR3 nucleotides are TGTGCCAGCAGTCCACAGGGGGCTTCCTACGAGCAGTACTTC.

This clone was detected once. The chain joins TRBV2 to TRBJ2-5; 8 bases agree with TRBD1. CDR3 length: 16 amino acids. The V gene end was trimmed by 7 bases and the J gene end by 3 bases; junction bases not matched to a gene: 13. Germline lookup yields CDR1 SNHLY and CDR2 FYNNEI. The CDR3 loop is CASTTVPQGAKETQYF. In DNA form, the CDR3 reads TGTGCCAGCACCACAGTACCGCAGGGGGCTAAAGAGACCCAGTACTTC.

The rearrangement joins TRBV5-4 to TRBJ1-3; D is unclear. Germline V gene data show CDR1 as SGHNT and CDR2 as YYREEE (reference sequence). This CDR3 has 14 residues. Trimming left V 4 bases short and J 0 bases short, with 8 bases between. The CDR3 nucleotides are TGTGCCAGCAGCCCAGGATACTCTGGAAACACCATATATTTT. It is translated as CASSPGYSGNTIYF.

The rearrangement uses TRBV15 and TRBJ1-5; no clear D gene. Germline CDR1 is LNHNV and CDR2 is YYDKDF (reference sequence). This CDR3 comprises 14 residues. V dropped 4 bases and J dropped 0 bases, with 7 bases sitting between them. The CDR3 sequence is CATSMEASNQPQHF. The CDR3 region has the DNA TGTGCCACCAGCATGGAGGCTAGCAATCAGCCCCAGCATTTT.

J is TRBJ1-5 and V is TRBV2; possibly TRBD1 for D (5 bases). Deletions cut 2 bases from V and 1 base from J, with 12 bases between. CDR1 and CDR2 from the germline V gene are SNHLY and FYNNEI. CDR3 length equals 16 residues. CDR3 nucleotides: TGTGCCAGCAGTGAATTGAACAGGAGAAGCAATCAGCCCCAGCATTTT. It yields the protein CASSELNRRSNQPQHF.

The rearrangement uses TRBV28 and TRBJ2-3, with 7 bases fitting TRBD2. V lost 3 bases to trimming and J lost 6 bases; unmatched junction nucleotides: 24. The CDR3 consists of 20 residues. In germline, CDR1 is MDHEN, CDR2 SYDVKM. As DNA, the CDR3 is TGTGCCAGCAGTTTCTTCGGACCCAACGGCACTAGCGCTCCTTGGGATACGCAGTATTTT. Its protein is CASSFFGPNGTSAPWDTQYF.

V usage is TRBV11-2 and J usage is TRBJ2-3, with D uncertain. The germline V gene encodes CDR1 SGHAT and CDR2 FQNNGV. V lost 3 bases and J 0 bases, leaving 16 bases between the germline ends. The CDR3 has 17 residues. CDR3 protein: CASSFPLGGMSTDTQYF. CDR3 in DNA: TGTGCCAGCAGCTTTCCCCTTGGCGGAATGAGCACAGATACGCAGTATTTT.

The gene calls are TRBV10-3 and TRBJ2-5, with 8 bases fitting TRBD2. Germline assignment: CDR1 ENHRY and CDR2 SYGVKD. V lost 5 bases and J lost 11; bases outside the gene matches: 13. The length of the CDR3 is 14 residues. The CDR3 here is CAISTTGLVDEQYF. CDR3 nucleotides: TGTGCCATCAGTACCACGGGACTAGTCGATGAGCAGTACTTC.

The genes are TRBV25-1 and TRBJ1-1, with D perhaps TRBD1 (6 bases). This CDR3 has 14 amino acids. CDR1 and CDR2 (germline): MGHDK, SYGVNS. The V gene lost 1 base and the J gene lost 7 bases, with 13 bases spanning the gap. The CDR3 reads CASSELRTANEAFF. Written as DNA, the CDR3 is TGTGCCAGCAGTGAATTGAGGACAGCCAATGAAGCTTTCTTT.

The chain employs TRBV27 and TRBJ2-7; a possible D gene is TRBD1 (5 bases). CDR3 length: 15 residues. Germline V gene sequence: CDR1 MNHEY, CDR2 SMNVEV (reference sequence). V was shortened by 4 bases and J by 2 bases, with 15 bases between the two germline ends. The CDR3 sequence is CASSSRTRATYEQYF. CDR3 bases: TGTGCCAGCAGTTCCCGGACACGGGCGACCTACGAGCAGTACTTC.

The chain's CDR3 is CASSPVGTGFYEQYF. CDR3 sequence (DNA): TGCGCCAGCAGTCCTGTCGGGACAGGGTTCTACGAGCAGTACTTC. V usage is TRBV4-1 and J usage is TRBJ2-7; 9 bases fit TRBD1. This CDR3 spans 15 amino acids. Germline lookup yields CDR1 MGHRA and CDR2 YSYEKL. Germline trimming cut 6 bases from V and 3 bases from J; bases unmatched to any gene: 9.

This clone has a handful of counts. The J gene is TRBJ2-1, the V gene TRBV12-5; a weak D match, TRBD1 (6 bases). Germline lookup yields CDR1 LGHNT and CDR2 FRNRAP. The CDR3 has 14 residues. The germline V and J ends were trimmed by 4 bases and 8 bases, with 15 bases remaining between them. CDR3 sequence: CASGSGSKGDEQFF. Written as DNA, the CDR3 is TGTGCTAGTGGTTCTGGGTCAAAGGGGGATGAGCAGTTCTTC.